This T cell receptor (beta chain) was profiled in a study of T cell responses to AZD1222 COVID-19 vaccine (dated by TCRdb to the early 2020s). Looking at the study overall: Because spike-specific TCR depth and breadth did not differ between the two schedules, AZD1222 recipients who got a second dose at roughly 4 weeks were pooled with those who got a second dose at roughly 12 weeks. TCR sequencing covered roughly 230 trial participants: about 210 given two doses of AZD1222 and 26 given two doses of MenACWY control vaccine. Trial participants were enrolled into age subgroups of 18-55, 56-69 and 70-plus years, which contained roughly 140, 27 and 60 TCR-sequenced participants, respectively.

A note on this clone: What antigen it recognizes has not been identified. The sample holds no much larger clone one base away, and base qualities are not on file.

What the work shows at the level of the full study, not this receptor alone: Participants were mostly white British, with more females than males. The authors suggested clonal diversity may have been underestimated. In the small 56-69-year group, the increase in depth fell short of significance, most likely because of low power. After two AZD1222 doses, both the breadth and the depth of spike-specific TCRs were significantly higher than at day 0 and than in MenACWY recipients. Because no day 14 peak-response samples were available, the repertoires could be characterized only after the peak T cell response. Nearly half of unique spike-specific TCRs reportedly recognized epitopes outside regions mutated in the B.1.351 and B.1.1.7 variants. Vaccine-associated CD4 TCRs spanned the whole spike protein, with dominant responses in regions 160-218 and 743-854. Conclusions about previously exposed vaccinees were limited because only 5 or 6 AZD1222 recipients were SARS-CoV-2 seropositive at baseline.

Reading the label with the study, this specimen's time point is: baseline before first vaccination. Vaccinee samples came from UK trials COV001 and COV002, including a single-blind randomized controlled phase 2/3 trial of AZD1222 (ChAdOx1 nCoV-19) in healthy adults. Trial participant PBMC samples were collected at day 0 and day 28 after the second dose for TCRbeta chain sequencing. The CDR3 regions of human TCRbeta chains were subjected to immunosequencing. The published analysis was carried out like this. Repertoire TCRs were matched against a reference library of SARS-CoV-2-specific TCRs generated with the MIRA antigen-specificity platform. Breadth meant the fraction of unique TCRs that were SARS-CoV-2-associated, whereas depth meant the fraction of total T cells that were SARS-CoV-2-associated. Using the MIRA data, each spike-specific TCR was assigned both to the spike region to which the TCR was reactive and to a CD4 or CD8 class. Log10-transformed breadth and depth values were compared by one-way ANOVA with Sidak's multiple comparisons tests. The clones in this table, taken by TCRdb from immuneACCESS, are in-frame only. Not every clone is retained; where verified, under half of the shortfall comes from an unresolved V gene, and the cause of the rest is unknown. V, J and clone size were drawn from that table, and D and trimming were deduced from the DNA. A total of 130,000 to 150,000 clones appear in this sample, about 93% of them only once. Of the sample, around 5.5% falls within the top ten clones.

The sequence was collected from an adult in good health. The sequencing here drew on peripheral blood, taken on day 0 of AZD1222 vaccination.

The CDR3 loop reads CASNPRDPGSGELFF. The bases are TGTGCCAGCAACCCAAGGGACCCCGGGAGCGGGGAGCTGTTTTTT. The chain is encoded by TRBV7-2 joined to TRBJ2-2; the D segment could be TRBD2, given 6 matching bases. The germline ends are 19 bases apart after V is trimmed by 7 bases and J by 7 bases. Based on the germline V gene, the CDR1 and CDR2 sequences are SGHTA and FQGNSA. Measured from the cysteine to the phenylalanine, the CDR3 is 15 residues long. The sequence is cut down to CDR3 DNA, 45 bases in frame from base 1.